This T cell receptor (beta chain) was identified during a study of OX40 agonist ivuxolimab in advanced cancers. The CDR3 runs 15 residues. The germline gives CDR1 LNHDA, CDR2 SQIVND (reference sequence). The V and J ends lost 8 bases and 1 base, in that order; junction bases with no gene match: 7. Assay used: immunoSEQ multiplex PCR; TCRdb lists only in-frame clones, some missing. The repertoire consists of some 67,000 clones, with about 85% occurring once and the leading ten covering 0.8% to 1%. The sequence came from an adult with an advanced solid tumor such as melanoma, head and neck, liver or kidney cancer. The chain combines TRBV19 with TRBJ1-1, with TRBD1 identical over 10 bases. Sequences were derived from CD4+ or CD8+ T cells sorted from blood, sampled in a trial of the OX40 agonist ivuxolimab. This CDR3 is CASLGQGVRNTEAFF. The CDR3 region has the DNA TGTGCCAGTCTCGGACAGGGGGTACGGAACACTGAAGCTTTCTTT.